This T cell receptor beta chain was found in a study of CD8+ T cells in alopecia areata. Overall study: Oral tofacitinib (5 to 10 mg twice daily) was administered to treated patients. Study-level points and caveats: A great number of expanded lesional clones endured in scalp and blood during tofacitinib.

It was cDNA, reverse transcribed from extracted RNA, that served as the sequencing template. Sequencing used immunoSEQ multiplex PCR; TCRdb keeps in-frame clones, though not all of them. The table lists over 90,000 clones, about nine tenths of them singletons. Documented treatment: oral pan-JAK inhibitor, 5-10 mg twice daily. Samples from alopecia areata patients were lesional scalp punch biopsies and peripheral blood. Germline values: CDR1 LNHNV, CDR2 YYDKDF (reference sequence). Trimming took off 0 bases at V and 2 bases at J, with 6 bases between the two ends. This CDR3 has 14 amino acids. This clone was recorded a few times. The antigen is unknown.

This chain uses TRBV15 with TRBJ2-3; D remains ambiguous. The sequencing used CD8+ T cells sorted from blood, collected around week 34, from a patient treated with tofacitinib. The source is a human donor with alopecia areata. The DNA of the CDR3 is TGTGCCACCAGCAGAGAACACCCCACAGATACGCAGTATTTT. Amino acids: CATSREHPTDTQYF.